The clone carrying this T cell receptor (beta chain) was seen many times. The CDR3 has 13 residues. Per germline, CDR1 LGHNA and CDR2 YSLEER. V lost 0 bases and J 4 bases, leaving 6 bases between the germline ends. This specimen comes from a study of T-cell reconstitution after alpha-beta-depleted transplantation in children. Unique molecular identifiers were incorporated when the TCRbeta library was constructed. TCRdb re-called the PCR reads with MiXCR, one entry per CDR3 protein. The sample holds approximately 7,000 distinct CDR3 sequences; 9.5% to 12% are singletons and the top ten take around 21%.

The clonotype originates from a child less than two years old who had a stem cell transplant for acute myeloid leukemia, so the T cells may come from the graft donor. The genes are TRBV4-3 and TRBJ2-5; D call uncertain. Sample: PBMCs, mostly from graft donor cells, taken 180 days after TCRalphabeta/CD19-depleted stem cell transplant. CDR3 bases: TGCGCCAGCAGCCAAGATGTGGGAGAGACCCAGTACTTC. Protein sequence: CASSQDVGETQYF.